One and the same sample provided the 21 T cell receptor beta chains below, sequenced in a study of blood T cell repertoires in COVID-19. Method: immunoSEQ multiplex PCR; TCRdb's copy keeps in-frame clones and lacks some. The sample contains 55,000 to 65,000 clones, roughly 83% of which appear only once. Sequenced input: peripheral blood. The receptors originated from a man aged 30 to 39 with COVID-19, enrolled during active disease.

The rearrangement links TRBV11-2 to TRBJ2-7; maybe TRBD1 (5 bases). Trimming took off 5 bases at V and 3 bases at J, with 11 bases between the two ends. Germline loops: CDR1 SGHAT, CDR2 FQNNGV. The CDR3 is 13 residues long. The CDR3 loop reads CASSQGRVYEQYF. The CDR3 DNA sequence: TGTGCCAGCAGCCAGGGTAGGGTCTACGAGCAGTACTTC.

This rearrangement joins TRBV7-2 to TRBJ1-6; maybe TRBD1 (5 bases). Trimming shortened V by 6 bases and J by 8 bases, and 17 bases separated the two germline ends. Per germline, CDR1 SGHTA and CDR2 FQGNSA. The CDR3 spans 15 residues. CDR3: CASRAGTAPHSPLHF. CDR3 DNA sequence: TGTGCCAGCAGAGCCGGGACTGCTCCTCATTCACCCCTCCACTTT.

This clone was recorded a few times. The chain is built from TRBV3-1 (or the pseudogene TRBV3-2) and TRBJ1-2; perhaps TRBD1 as D (6 bases). The germline V gene encodes CDR1 LGHDT and CDR2 YNNKEL (reference sequence). The V gene lost 1 base and the J gene lost 7 bases, with 10 bases spanning the gap. The CDR3 extends over 13 amino acids. DNA for the CDR3: TGTGCCAGCAGCCAAGGGGACATTCTTGGCTACACCTTC. This gives the protein CASSQGDILGYTF.

The chain employs TRBV19 and TRBJ2-1, with 14 nucleotides matching TRBD2. The CDR3 sequence is 16 residues long. V shed 6 bases, J shed 2 bases, and the junction held 3 bases outside the gene matches. The germline CDR1 and CDR2 sequences are LNHDA and SQIVND (reference sequence). CDR3 nucleotides: TGTGCCAGTAGGACTAGCGGGAGGGCCACCTACAATGAGCAGTTCTTC. Its protein product is CASRTSGRATYNEQFF.

The chain is built from TRBV4-1 and TRBJ2-7; 10 nucleotides match TRBD1. V trimming: 1 base; J trimming: 3 bases; junction bases outside the gene matches: 6. CDR1 MGHRA and CDR2 YSYEKL come from the germline V gene. CDR3 length equals 16 residues. DNA of the CDR3: TGCGCCAGCAGCCAAGGATTTGGGACAGGGGTCTACGAGCAGTACTTC. Its protein product is CASSQGFGTGVYEQYF.

The chain uses TRBV18 and TRBJ2-4; 9 nucleotides align to TRBD1. Germline CDR1 reads KGHSH; CDR2 reads LQKENI. Trimming removed 5 bases from V and 2 bases from J; junction bases left unmatched: 10. The CDR3 is 17 residues long. CDR3 sequence (DNA): TGTGCCAGCTCATCCAGACAGGGGGGCCGGACCAAAAACATTCAGTACTTC. It yields the protein CASSSRQGGRTKNIQYF.

The chain combines TRBV4-1 with TRBJ1-1, with 8 bases identical to TRBD1. V was clipped by 3 bases and J by 4 bases; unmatched bases: 4. CDR3 length: 14 amino acids. Germline V gene data show CDR1 as MGHRA and CDR2 as YSYEKL. In nucleotides, the CDR3 is TGCGCCAGCAGCCATGTTACAGGGGGCACTGAAGCTTTCTTT. Amino acid sequence: CASSHVTGGTEAFF.

This CDR3 reads CATSDSTGGYTF. The CDR3 DNA reads as TGTGCCACCAGTGATTCGACAGGGGGCTACACCTTC. The chain recombines TRBV24-1 with TRBJ1-2, with TRBD1 matching over 7 bases. Germline CDR1 and CDR2: KGHDR and SFDVKD. This CDR3 is 12 amino acids long. With V trimmed by 2 bases and J by 8 bases, 1 base remained unmatched.

This chain connects TRBV6-6 to TRBJ2-7; the D gene is possibly TRBD2 (6 bases). Trimming removed 2 bases at V and 3 bases at J, with 14 bases between. The germline V gene encodes CDR1 MNHNY and CDR2 SVGAGI (reference sequence). The CDR3 sequence is 15 residues long. This CDR3 reads CASSYMSGEGYEQYF. The CDR3 DNA reads TGTGCCAGCAGTTACATGTCGGGAGAAGGCTACGAGCAGTACTTC.

The DNA of the CDR3 is TGTGCCAGCTCACCTCCTATTAACACTGAAGCTTTCTTT. Protein product: CASSPPINTEAFF. This chain links TRBV18 with TRBJ1-1; D not resolved. The germline gives CDR1 KGHSH, CDR2 LQKENI. The CDR3 length is 13 residues. Trimming removed 3 bases at V and 2 bases at J, with 7 bases between.

The chain has TRBV19 and TRBJ2-7; 7 nucleotides line up with TRBD2. V lost 3 bases and J lost 0; bases outside the gene matches: 5. Germline V CDR1 and CDR2: LNHDA, SQIVND (reference sequence). CDR3 length equals 15 residues. CDR3 region: CASSMSGRGSYEQYF. CDR3 sequence (DNA): TGTGCCAGTAGTATGTCTGGGAGGGGCTCCTACGAGCAGTACTTC.

The chain combines TRBV11-2 with TRBJ2-1; TRBD1 matches at 9 bases. Unmatched junction bases numbered 7, after V lost 1 base and J lost 6 bases. CDR3 length equals 16 residues. CDR1 SGHAT and CDR2 FQNNGV come from the germline V gene. The CDR3 bases are TGTGCCAGCAGCTTAGTTGGGGACAGGGTGCCCAATGAGCAGTTCTTC. Protein product: CASSLVGDRVPNEQFF.

The V and J genes are TRBV21-1 and TRBJ1-2; the D call TRBD1 from the table was never checked on the DNA. TRBV21-1 is labeled a pseudogene. CDR3 length: 16 amino acids. The CDR3 region is CASSARPGTANYGYTF. In nucleotides, the CDR3 is TGTGCCAGCAGCGCCCGACCCGGGACAGCTAACTATGGCTACACCTTC.

This clone was detected once. Here the CDR3 DNA reads TGTGCCAGCAGCGCCTCTGGGACAGGAGCCACCTATGGCTACACCTTC. This codes for CASSASGTGATYGYTF. This chain joins TRBV9 and TRBJ1-2, with TRBD1 identical over 8 bases. This CDR3 has 16 amino acids. Germline CDR1 SGDLS, CDR2 YYNGEE. V was clipped by 3 bases and J by 4 bases; unmatched bases: 11.

The chain uses TRBV6-5 and TRBJ2-2, with 13 nucleotides matching TRBD2. Trimming took 4 bases from V and 9 from J; bases not matched to a gene: 2. Germline V gives CDR1 MNHEY, CDR2 SVGAGI. The CDR3 runs to 14 residues. In DNA form, the CDR3 reads TGTGCCAGCAGTTCCGGGACTAGCGGGAGGGAGCTGTTTTTT. This translates into CASSSGTSGRELFF.

This clone has a single count. This chain links TRBV6-5 with TRBJ1-5; 7 bases agree with TRBD1. Germline CDR1 reads MNHEY; CDR2 reads SVGAGI. CDR3 length: 15 residues. The ends lost 2 bases at V and 7 bases at J; junction bases unmatched: 8. CDR3 bases: TGTGCCAGCAGTTACCGCGGGGACAGACCCCAGCCCCAGCATTTT. This gives the protein CASSYRGDRPQPQHF.

This clone showed up just once. This chain joins TRBV6-5 and TRBJ1-6, with TRBD1 matching 8 bases. Trimming cost V 5 bases and J 6 bases; bases outside gene matches: 6. The CDR3 contains 15 residues. The germline CDR1 and CDR2 sequences are MNHEY and SVGAGI. The CDR3 DNA reads as TGTGCCAGCAGTAGTGGACAGGGACTTAATTCACCCCTCCACTTT. The encoded protein is CASSSGQGLNSPLHF.

In this sample, this clone turned up a few times. The chain is built from TRBV20-1 and TRBJ2-7; D perhaps matches TRBD2 (6 bases). Germline V gives CDR1 DFQATT, CDR2 SNEGSKA (reference sequence). V shed 3 bases and J shed 9 bases, with 21 bases lying between them. This CDR3 comprises 14 residues. The CDR3 DNA reads TGCAGTGCTAGTCGTTCCGGGACTTCCCTTTGGCAGTACTTC. Its protein product is CSASRSGTSLWQYF.

This chain uses TRBV5-6 with TRBJ2-5; D gene ambiguous. The CDR3 extends over 13 amino acids. V lost 0 bases to trimming and J lost 4 bases, with 7 bases between them. CDR1 and CDR2 from the germline V gene are SGHDT and YYEEEE. The CDR3 nucleotides read TGTGCCAGCAGCTTGGCCGGCGGAGAGACCCAGTACTTC. Translation: CASSLAGGETQYF.

This rearrangement joins TRBV2 to TRBJ2-3; the D gene is possibly TRBD2 (6 bases). The germline V and J ends were trimmed by 4 bases and 6 bases, with 14 bases remaining between them. Germline V gives CDR1 SNHLY, CDR2 FYNNEI. The CDR3 loop spans 14 amino acids. CDR3 nucleotide sequence: TGTGCCAGCAGTGTTGGGACTTCAACTGATACGCAGTATTTT. Translated: CASSVGTSTDTQYF.

In its sample, this clone was seen a few times. The chain is built from TRBV6-4 and TRBJ2-5; TRBD1 aligns across 7 bases. Trimming cost V 3 bases and J 1 base; bases outside gene matches: 5. CDR1 and CDR2 from the germline V gene are MRHNA and SNTAGT. This CDR3 contains 15 residues. The CDR3 spells CASSEGPGGQETQYF. CDR3 bases: TGTGCCAGCAGTGAAGGGCCAGGGGGCCAAGAGACCCAGTACTTC.